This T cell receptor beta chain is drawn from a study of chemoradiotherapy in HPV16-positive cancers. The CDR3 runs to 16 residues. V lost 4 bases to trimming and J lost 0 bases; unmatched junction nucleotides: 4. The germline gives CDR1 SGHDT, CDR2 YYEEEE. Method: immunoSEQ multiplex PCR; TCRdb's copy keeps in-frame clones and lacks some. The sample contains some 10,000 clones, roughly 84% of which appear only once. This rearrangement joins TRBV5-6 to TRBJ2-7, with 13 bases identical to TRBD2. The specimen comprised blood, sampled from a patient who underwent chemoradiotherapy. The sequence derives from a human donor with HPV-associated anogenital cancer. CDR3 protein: CASSTGLAGSSYEQYF. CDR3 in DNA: TGTGCCAGCAGCACGGGACTAGCGGGGAGCTCCTACGAGCAGTACTTC.